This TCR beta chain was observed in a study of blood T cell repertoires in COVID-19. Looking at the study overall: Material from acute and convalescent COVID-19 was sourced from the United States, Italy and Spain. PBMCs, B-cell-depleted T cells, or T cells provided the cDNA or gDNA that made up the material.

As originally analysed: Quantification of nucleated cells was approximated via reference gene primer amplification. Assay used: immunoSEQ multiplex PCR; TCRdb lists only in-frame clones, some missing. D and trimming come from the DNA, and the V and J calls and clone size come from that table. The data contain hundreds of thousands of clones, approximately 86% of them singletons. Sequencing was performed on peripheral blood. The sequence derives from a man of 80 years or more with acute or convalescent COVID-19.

CDR3 sequence (DNA): TGTGCCAGCAGTGAACGCTTACTAACTGGCGGGGAGCTGTTTTTT. Translating gives CASSERLLTGGELFF. V gene TRBV6-1 combines with J gene TRBJ2-2; D not certain. CDR1 and CDR2 (germline): MNHNS, SASEGT. The V and J ends lost 2 bases and 7 bases respectively, with 14 bases between them. This CDR3 has 15 amino acids.